A selection of T cell receptor beta chains follows, all from one sample in a study of T-cell reconstitution after alpha-beta-depleted transplantation in children. TCRdb passed the PCR reads through MiXCR, listing each CDR3 protein once. The sample has around 240,000 distinct CDR3 sequences, 9.7% seen once. The input for sequencing was PBMCs from the stem cell graft donor, taken from the stem cell graft. These receptors came from a human donor who donated a stem cell graft to a child with SCID. Both conserved end residues are part of each CDR3. The D gene is left open where the match is weak. Expanded clones are given a class, and other clones once, few, many or no size at all.

j_call | clone_size | v_call | d_call | cdr3_nt | cdr3_aa
TRBJ1-6 | few | TRBV30 | - | TGTGCCTGGAGTCTTGGATCCAGGGCGGGAAATTCACCCCTCCACTTT | CAWSLGSRAGNSPLHF
TRBJ1-3 | - | TRBV6-5 | - | TGTGCCAGCAGTTACGGCGGCTCTGGAAACACCATATATTTT | CASSYGGSGNTIYF
TRBJ1-3 | many | TRBV5-1 | TRBD1 | TGCGCCAGCAGCTTGACGACAGGGGCGGCTGGAAACACCATATATTTT | CASSLTTGAAGNTIYF
TRBJ1-1 | few | TRBV5-1 | - | TGCGCCAGCAGCTTTGCCATGAACACTGAAGCTTTCTTT | CASSFAMNTEAFF
TRBJ2-5 | few | TRBV6-1 | - | TGTGCCAGCAGTGAAGTACAACCCCGGGCAGGGCGGACCCAGTACTTC | CASSEVQPRAGRTQYF
TRBJ1-2 | many | TRBV5-1 | - | TGCGCCAGCAGCTCCGACACCAATGCTGGTGGCTACACCTTC | CASSSDTNAGGYTF
TRBJ1-2 | few | TRBV5-6 | TRBD1 | TGTGCCAGCAGCTTCGGACAGGGCGCCAACTATGGCTACACCTTC | CASSFGQGANYGYTF
TRBJ2-1 | many | TRBV20-1 | - | TGCAGTGCTCCACGGACCGTTGAGCAGTTCTTC | CSAPRTVEQFF
TRBJ2-7 | many | TRBV14 | - | TGTGCCAGCAGCCAAGATTACGGACCGGCCCCCGAGCAGTACTTC | CASSQDYGPAPEQYF
TRBJ2-3 | many | TRBV7-2 | TRBD2 | TGTGCCAGCAGCTTGATTAGCGGGGGGTCGGGTACGCAGTATTTT | CASSLISGGSGTQYF
TRBJ2-1 | many | TRBV20-1 | TRBD2 | TGCAGTGCCCGGGGGGGACTAGCGTCCTCCTACAATGAGCAGTTCTTC | CSARGGLASSYNEQFF
TRBJ1-5 | - | TRBV6-1 | - | TGTGCCAGCAGTGAGGTAGGCCACAGAGACGATCAGCCCCAGCATTTT | CASSEVGHRDDQPQHF
TRBJ1-4 | many | TRBV5-1 | - | TGCGCCAGCAGATACGCGGTGGCAACTAATGAAAAACTGTTTTTT | CASRYAVATNEKLFF
TRBJ2-1 | many | TRBV7-9 | - | TGTGCCAGCAGCTTCTCAGTCTCCTACAATGAGCAGTTCTTC | CASSFSVSYNEQFF
TRBJ1-2 | many | TRBV12-3/TRBV12-4 | - | TGTGCCAGCAGCGTAGATCCCCCTTTGTATGGCTACACCTTC | CASSVDPPLYGYTF
TRBJ2-7 | many | TRBV9 | TRBD1 | TGTGCCAGCAGCGTGGGACTGGACAGGGCCTACGAGCAGTACTTC | CASSVGLDRAYEQYF
TRBJ2-5 | few | TRBV5-1 | - | TGCGCCAGCAGCTTGTCGGGGAGGGAGACCCAGTACTTC | CASSLSGRETQYF
TRBJ2-5 | many | TRBV5-1 | - | TGCGCCAGCAGCTTTCCCGCAGGGGAAGAGACCCAGTACTTC | CASSFPAGEETQYF
TRBJ1-1 | many | TRBV7-8 | - | TGTGCCAGCAGCTCCCGGGACACGTACCAGAACACTGAAGCTTTCTTT | CASSSRDTYQNTEAFF
TRBJ1-5 | many | TRBV14 | TRBD1 | TGTGCCAGCAGCCAAGCGGTGGGACAGGAGAATCAGCCCCAGCATTTT | CASSQAVGQENQPQHF
TRBJ2-3 | many | TRBV7-3 | - | TGTGCCAGCAGCTTAAGCGGCAGTAGCACAGATACGCAGTATTTT | CASSLSGSSTDTQYF
TRBJ2-5 | many | TRBV10-3 | TRBD1 | TGTGCCATCAGTGAGATCCCGACAGGGGAAGAGACCCAGTACTTC | CAISEIPTGEETQYF
TRBJ1-5 | few | TRBV6-1 | - | TGTGCCAGCAGCCCTCGAGGGCTTTTGGGGAATCAGCCCCAGCATTTT | CASSPRGLLGNQPQHF